This T cell receptor beta chain comes out of a study of Ad26.COV2.S vaccination and SARS-CoV-2 variants. The wider study: Donor allocation was to the COV1001 Ad26.COV2.S trial arm. Ad26.COV2.S given intramuscularly, once or twice 56 days apart.

Profiled with immunoSEQ multiplex PCR; TCRdb holds only in-frame clones, not every one. Among about 410,000 clones listed, approximately 91% were seen once. The treatment: around 19 received Ad26.COV2.S at low or high dose, single or two shots; 5 received placebo; per-sample allocation not given. Specimens were obtained on day 63 following the first vaccine or placebo injection. Vaccination used an Ad26 vector expressing Wuhan-strain SARS-CoV-2 spike. From germline, CDR1 is MNHEY and CDR2 SMNVEV (reference sequence). The CDR3 length is 16 residues. The ends were cut back, 8 bases at V and 0 bases at J, with 18 bases in the middle.

The chain uses TRBV27 and TRBJ2-3; tentatively, D is TRBD1 or TRBD2 (6 bases each). The sample consisted of peripheral blood, taken in a trial of Ad26.COV2.S vaccine versus placebo. This TCR came from a person aged 18-60 years who received the Ad26.COV2.S COVID-19 vaccine or a placebo. This chain's CDR3 is CASRLLGGPSTDTQYF. The CDR3 DNA reads TGTGCCAGCCGTCTTTTAGGGGGGCCAAGCACAGATACGCAGTATTTT.